The 20 T cell receptor beta chains in this list originate from one sample, sequenced in a study of T cell changes during pregnancy in multiple sclerosis. Assay: immunoSEQ multiplex PCR; the TCRdb copy retains only in-frame clones and omits some. This sample has about 60,000 clones, with roughly 96% found just once. The sequenced sample was CD8+ T cells from peripheral blood mononuclear cells, obtained after pregnancy. Receptors originate from a female donor with multiple sclerosis, enrolled in a pregnancy study.

The sample holds one count of this clone. The rearrangement links TRBV7-9 to TRBJ2-5; TRBD1 aligns across 10 bases. J was trimmed by 5 bases and V by 1 base; bases with no gene match: 1. Germline V gene data show CDR1 as SEHNR and CDR2 as FQNEAQ (reference sequence). CDR3 length: 14 amino acids. Written as DNA, the CDR3 is TGTGCCAGCAGCTTAGGGACAGGGGGGGAGACCCAGTACTTC. Its protein is CASSLGTGGETQYF.

The rearrangement joins TRBV7-9 to TRBJ2-7; perhaps TRBD1 as D (6 bases). The germline V gene encodes CDR1 SEHNR and CDR2 FQNEAQ (reference sequence). V lost 3 bases, J lost 3 bases, and 15 bases lay in between. The CDR3 is made up of 15 amino acids. The chain's CDR3 is CASSLGQGIFYEQYF. In DNA form, the CDR3 reads TGTGCCAGCAGCTTGGGGCAGGGGATTTTCTACGAGCAGTACTTC. The variable domain in full, with the rest retrieved from reference TRBV7-9 and TRBJ2-7, is DTGVSQNPRHKITKRGQNVTFRCDPISEHNRLYWYRQTLGQGPEFLTYFQNEAQLEKSRLLSDRFSAERPKGSFSTLEIQRTEQGDSAMYLCASSLGQGIFYEQYFGPGTRLTVT.

The rearrangement links TRBV27 to TRBJ1-1; D unresolved. The germline V gene has CDR1 MNHEY and CDR2 SMNVEV (reference sequence). The germline V and J ends were trimmed by 8 bases and 2 bases, with 12 bases remaining between them. The CDR3 has 13 amino acids. The CDR3 region is CASLGGLNTEAFF. CDR3 in DNA: TGTGCCAGCTTGGGAGGACTAAACACTGAAGCTTTCTTT.

V gene TRBV19 combines with J gene TRBJ1-5; D is possibly TRBD1 (5 bases). The CDR3 contains 15 residues. Trimming left V 7 bases short and J 3 bases short, with 16 bases between. Germline V gene lookup returns CDR1 LNHDA and CDR2 SQIVND (reference sequence). The CDR3 sequence is CASIGGAGPNQPQHF. CDR3 coding DNA: TGTGCCAGTATTGGAGGGGCAGGCCCCAATCAGCCCCAGCATTTT. Full variable domain (remainder filled in from reference TRBV19 and TRBJ1-5): DGGITQSPKYLFRKEGQNVTLSCEQNLNHDAMYWYRQDPGQGLRLIYYSQIVNDFQKGDIAEGYSVSREKKESFPLTVTSAQKNPTAFYLCASIGGAGPNQPQHFGDGTRLSIL.

CDR3 amino acids: CASSPQGGGPNEQFF. DNA of the CDR3: TGTGCCAGCAGTCCGCAGGGGGGAGGACCCAATGAGCAGTTCTTC. The V gene is TRBV28, the J gene TRBJ2-1, with a tentative D call TRBD1 (7 bases). Trimming cost V 5 bases and J 6 bases, with 17 bases left between them. Germline lookup yields CDR1 MDHEN and CDR2 SYDVKM. The CDR3 contains 15 residues.

This chain links TRBV27 with TRBJ2-7; D gene ambiguous. The germline gives CDR1 MNHEY, CDR2 SMNVEV (reference sequence). Trimming stripped 5 bases from V and 3 bases from J, with 17 bases between. This CDR3 is 15 amino acids long. The CDR3 DNA follows: TGTGCCAGCAGTCCCACTTGGGCGTCAGACTACGAGCAGTACTTC. It yields the protein CASSPTWASDYEQYF.

This rearrangement joins TRBV4-2 to TRBJ2-3; perhaps TRBD2 as D (5 bases). CDR1 is LGHNA, CDR2 YNFKEQ, per germline. Trimming left V 3 bases short and J 3 bases short, with 7 bases between. The CDR3 sequence is 13 residues long. This chain's CDR3 is CASSHLATDTQYF. In DNA, the CDR3 is TGTGCCAGCAGCCACTTAGCGACAGATACGCAGTATTTT.

The chain carries TRBV2 and TRBJ2-5; 13 bases fit TRBD2. There are 15 residues in the CDR3. V was clipped by 7 bases and J by 5 bases; unmatched bases: 7. The germline gives CDR1 SNHLY, CDR2 FYNNEI. The CDR3 loop is CASTGLAGVGETQYF. In DNA form, the CDR3 reads TGTGCCAGCACAGGACTAGCGGGAGTAGGTGAGACCCAGTACTTC. Based on the CDR3 plus reference TRBV2 and TRBJ2-5, the full variable domain is EPEVTQTPSHQVTQMGQEVILRCVPISNHLYFYWYRQILGQKVEFLVSFYNNEISEKSEIFDDQFSVERPDGSNFTLKIRSTKLEDSAMYFCASTGLAGVGETQYFGPGTRLLVL.

This rearrangement joins TRBV28 to TRBJ1-5; TRBD1 is a possible D gene (6 bases). This CDR3 is 14 amino acids long. CDR1 is MDHEN and CDR2 is SYDVKM in the germline V gene. V dropped 6 bases and J dropped 0 bases, with 9 bases sitting between them. For the CDR3, the DNA is TGTGCCAGCAGCCCAGGGGTTAGCAATCAGCCCCAGCATTTT. Amino acids: CASSPGVSNQPQHF. The full variable domain, in which reference TRBV28 and TRBJ1-5 provide the parts outside the CDR3, is DVKVTQSSRYLVKRTGEKVFLECVQDMDHENMFWYRQDPGLGLRLIYFSYDVKMKEKGDIPEGYSVSREKKERFSLILESASTNQTSMYLCASSPGVSNQPQHFGDGTRLSIL.

The CDR3 loop is CASSLSGTMLAGSEQFF. The CDR3 DNA reads as TGCGCCAGCAGCTTGTCAGGGACCATGCTCGCCGGGAGTGAGCAGTTCTTC. The J gene is TRBJ2-1, the V gene TRBV5-1; D perhaps matches TRBD2 (6 bases). V gave up 1 base and J gave up 9 bases, with 23 bases separating them. The CDR3 contains 17 residues. The germline gives CDR1 SGHRS, CDR2 YFSETQ.

This chain links TRBV7-8 with TRBJ2-3; no reliable D call. The germline gives CDR1 SGHVS, CDR2 FQNEAQ. V lost 4 bases and J lost 2, with 25 bases in between. The CDR3 has 19 residues. The CDR3 sequence: CASSYPRPPEVSITDTQYF. The CDR3 bases are TGTGCCAGCAGCTACCCAAGGCCCCCCGAAGTTAGCATCACAGATACGCAGTATTTT. Supplemented by reference TRBV7-8 and TRBJ2-3, the full variable domain reads GAGVSQSPRYKVAKRGQDVALRCDPISGHVSLFWYQQALGQGPEFLTYFQNEAQLDKSGLPSDRFFAERPEGSVSTLKIQRTQQEDSAVYLCASSYPRPPEVSITDTQYFGPGTRLTVL.

The chain uses TRBV25-1 and TRBJ2-7, with TRBD2 matching 9 bases. The CDR3 is 14 amino acids. The J segment lost 2 bases and the V segment lost 11 bases, leaving 10 bases of the junction unmatched. From germline, CDR1 is MGHDK and CDR2 SYGVNS. CDR3 nucleotide sequence: TGTGCCTCTCACGGAGCTAGCGGGACCTACGAGCAGTACTTC. Amino acids: CASHGASGTYEQYF.

The V call is TRBV7-8, the J call TRBJ2-7, with D possibly matching TRBD1 (5 bases). Trimming took 1 base from V and 3 from J, leaving 10 bases between them. The CDR3 is 14 amino acids. Germline V CDR1 and CDR2: SGHVS, FQNEAQ. CDR3 amino acids: CASSLVGEIYEQYF. The CDR3 DNA is TGTGCCAGCAGCTTAGTAGGGGAAATCTACGAGCAGTACTTC.

This clone was counted only a few times. The chain uses TRBV28 and TRBJ1-3, with D uncertain. Germline V gene data show CDR1 as MDHEN and CDR2 as SYDVKM. This CDR3 is 12 amino acids long. Trimming shortened V by 6 bases and J by 4 bases, and 7 bases separated the two germline ends. CDR3 region: CASRLTGNTIYF. The DNA of the CDR3 is TGTGCCAGCAGGCTGACAGGAAACACCATATATTTT.

The chain couples TRBV28 to TRBJ1-1, with D maybe TRBD1 (6 bases). The CDR3 consists of 17 residues. Germline-derived CDR1 and CDR2 are MDHEN and SYDVKM. V lost 3 bases to trimming and J lost 11 bases, with 28 bases between them. The CDR3 region has the DNA TGTGCCAGCAGTTTTAGAAGAAGTAAGGGGATGAAGCAGGGGGCTTTCTTT. Its protein product is CASSFRRSKGMKQGAFF.

The chain joins TRBV5-6 to TRBJ1-1, with D unclear. The germline V gene encodes CDR1 SGHDT and CDR2 YYEEEE. Between the trimmed V and J ends, which lost 0 bases and 5 bases, there was a span of 5 bases. The CDR3 extends over 12 amino acids. The CDR3 coding sequence is TGTGCCAGCAGCTTGGCAGTAACTGAAGCTTTCTTT. Translation: CASSLAVTEAFF.

This sequence joins TRBV7-9 and TRBJ2-7; D not resolved. Germline V gene data show CDR1 as SEHNR and CDR2 as FQNEAQ (reference sequence). V lost 7 bases, J lost 4 bases, and 17 bases lay in between. The CDR3 length is 14 residues. CDR3 amino acids: CASTSGGLSYEQYF. Here the CDR3 DNA reads TGTGCCAGCACCTCTGGTGGGCTATCTTACGAGCAGTACTTC. The full variable domain, in which reference TRBV7-9 and TRBJ2-7 provide the parts outside the CDR3, is DTGVSQNPRHKITKRGQNVTFRCDPISEHNRLYWYRQTLGQGPEFLTYFQNEAQLEKSRLLSDRFSAERPKGSFSTLEIQRTEQGDSAMYLCASTSGGLSYEQYFGPGTRLTVT.

This chain uses TRBV4-1 with TRBJ2-1, with 9 nucleotides matching TRBD1. J gave up 4 bases and V 2 bases, and 3 bases lay outside the gene matches. Germline loops: CDR1 MGHRA, CDR2 YSYEKL. This CDR3 spans 15 amino acids. The CDR3 DNA is TGCGCCAGCAGCCAACCGACAGGGGGTTACAATGAGCAGTTCTTC. This translates into CASSQPTGGYNEQFF.

DNA of the CDR3: TGTGCCAGCAGTTTATCTTCATCGGGGGGGGGAGAGCAGTACTTC. Translating it yields CASSLSSSGGGEQYF. The genes are TRBV28 and TRBJ2-7; 8 bases map to TRBD2. J lost 7 bases, V lost 1 base, and 9 bases had no gene match. CDR1 is MDHEN and CDR2 is SYDVKM in the germline V gene. There are 15 residues in the CDR3.

The genes are TRBV5-4 and TRBJ2-2, with 11 bases fitting TRBD2. The germline gives CDR1 SGHNT, CDR2 YYREEE (reference sequence). V shed 4 bases and J 4 bases; nucleotides not matched to a gene: 3. The CDR3 spans 15 residues. The CDR3 nucleotides are TGTGCCAGCAGCCTCCTAGCGGGGGGCACCGGGGAGCTGTTTTTT. Amino acid sequence: CASSLLAGGTGELFF.